These 10 T cell receptor beta chains came from one sample sequenced in a study of T cell changes during pregnancy in multiple sclerosis. Produced via immunoSEQ multiplex PCR; TCRdb's table is partial and in-frame only. Among about 42,000 clones listed, about nine tenths were seen once. The specimen comprised CD4+ T cells from peripheral blood mononuclear cells, sampled in the second trimester of pregnancy. These receptor sequences come from a female donor with multiple sclerosis, enrolled in a pregnancy study.

The chain uses TRBV13 and TRBJ1-4; D may be TRBD1 (5 bases). V was shortened by 5 bases and J by 2 bases, with 12 bases between the two germline ends. The germline gives CDR1 PRHDT, CDR2 FYEKMQ (reference sequence). The CDR3 length is 15 residues. The CDR3: CASSRRGQTNEKLFF. CDR3 DNA sequence: TGTGCCAGCAGCAGGAGGGGCCAGACTAATGAAAAACTGTTTTTT.

This clone turned up a few times. The chain joins TRBV6-1 to TRBJ2-7; no definite D call. This CDR3 comprises 11 residues. V was trimmed by 8 bases and J by 4 bases, leaving 9 bases between them. CDR1 and CDR2 from the germline V gene are MNHNS and SASEGT. The CDR3 spells CASRQRYEQYF. As DNA, the CDR3 is TGTGCCAGCCGACAAAGATACGAGCAGTACTTC.

This chain links TRBV19 with TRBJ2-7; TRBD2 might be the D (7 bases). Germline values: CDR1 LNHDA, CDR2 SQIVND (reference sequence). There are 15 residues in the CDR3. V lost 5 bases and J lost 4, with 18 bases in between. The CDR3 nucleotides are TGTGCCAGTAGTTTGCTGGGGGGGGCCAGGTACGAGCAGTACTTC. This translates into CASSLLGGARYEQYF.

The V call is TRBV7-2, the J call TRBJ2-3; 7 bases match TRBD2. The germline gives CDR1 SGHTA, CDR2 FQGNSA. The length of the CDR3 is 15 residues. The J segment lost 5 bases and the V segment lost 10 bases, leaving 15 bases of the junction unmatched. The CDR3 is CAIPTGEGRGDTQYF. The CDR3 region has the DNA TGTGCCATCCCTACGGGGGAGGGCCGGGGAGATACGCAGTATTTT.

This chain joins TRBV15 and TRBJ2-1, with 10 nucleotides matching TRBD1. Unmatched junction bases numbered 2, after V lost 3 bases and J lost 0 bases. CDR3 length: 16 residues. Germline V gene lookup returns CDR1 LNHNV and CDR2 YYDKDF (reference sequence). CDR3 sequence: CATSSGDRGSYNEQFF. The DNA for the CDR3 is TGTGCCACCAGCAGCGGGGACAGGGGCTCCTACAATGAGCAGTTCTTC.

By share, this clone counts as medium-sized. V gene TRBV30 combines with J gene TRBJ1-3; D gene ambiguous. Between the trimmed V and J ends, which lost 7 bases and 0 bases, there was a span of 4 bases. This CDR3 spans 11 amino acids. Germline values: CDR1 GTSNPN, CDR2 SVGIG (reference sequence). The CDR3 spells CASNSGNTIYF. The CDR3 nucleotides are TGTGCCTCCAACTCTGGAAACACCATATATTTT. Full variable domain (missing parts from reference TRBV30 and TRBJ1-3): SQTIHQWPATLVQPVGSPLSLECTVEGTSNPNLYWYRQAAGRGLQLLFYSVGIGQISSEVPQNLSASRPQDRQFILSSKKLLLSDSGFYLCASNSGNTIYFGEGSWLTVV.

Only one count was recorded for this clone. The chain is built from TRBV5-1 and TRBJ1-2, with D possibly being TRBD1 (5 bases). The CDR3 is 13 amino acids. Germline V gives CDR1 SGHRS, CDR2 YFSETQ. Trimming took 1 base from V and 5 from J, leaving 9 bases between them. The CDR3 sequence is CASSLRGSYGYTF. DNA for the CDR3: TGCGCCAGCAGCTTGCGGGGGTCATATGGCTACACCTTC.

This chain links TRBV28 with TRBJ1-4, with 9 bases aligning to TRBD1. The V gene end was trimmed by 6 bases and the J gene end by 5 bases; junction bases not matched to a gene: 10. Germline CDR1 MDHEN, CDR2 SYDVKM. This CDR3 region has 16 residues. CDR3 bases: TGTGCCAGCAGCCAAACTGACAGGGGGAAAAATGAAAAACTGTTTTTT. It yields the protein CASSQTDRGKNEKLFF. The entire variable domain, with the rest obtained from reference TRBV28 and TRBJ1-4, is as follows: DVKVTQSSRYLVKRTGEKVFLECVQDMDHENMFWYRQDPGLGLRLIYFSYDVKMKEKGDIPEGYSVSREKKERFSLILESASTNQTSMYLCASSQTDRGKNEKLFFGSGTQLSVL.

To note about this clone: The sample has other DNA sequences that encode this CDR3 too. In DNA, the CDR3 is TGCGCCAGCAGCCCCGGGGGGGAGGGCATTCAGTACTTC. This gives the protein CASSPGGEGIQYF. This chain connects TRBV5-1 to TRBJ2-4; 8 bases fit TRBD2. The CDR3 is 13 amino acids. The trim removed 4 bases at V and 9 bases at J, leaving 6 bases unmatched. Germline V gives CDR1 SGHRS, CDR2 YFSETQ.

The CDR3 DNA follows: TGTGCCAGCAGCTCCCGTCTTTTAGCCAAAAACATTCAGTACTTC. Translated, it gives CASSSRLLAKNIQYF. V and J are TRBV5-6 and TRBJ2-4; D call uncertain. This CDR3 has 15 residues. V dropped 3 bases and J dropped 0 bases, with 10 bases sitting between them. The germline CDR1 and CDR2 sequences are SGHDT and YYEEEE.